The clone carrying this T cell receptor (beta chain) appeared a few times. The junction does not match germline at one end; this may be a read error. This specimen belongs to a study of blood T cells in healthy people across ages. Combining a sample-barcoded 5' primer with a J-beta primer mix, a second PCR ran for roughly 7 to 11 cycles. TCRdb processed the 5' RACE reads anew with MiXCR; each CDR3 protein has one entry. The sample lists 750,000 to 950,000 distinct CDR3 sequences, more than 25% occurring once. Another study also made use of these data, one on T cells of mothers and their children.

This clonotype originated in a boy aged 5 to 17 in good health. Sequenced sample: blood.

This chain's CDR3 is CASSSGRETQHF. The CDR3 coding sequence is TGCGCCAGCAGCTCGGGACGAGAGACCCAGCACTTC. The chain joins TRBV5-1 to TRBJ2-5; D tentatively reads TRBD1 or TRBD2 (5 bases each). The CDR3 loop spans 12 amino acids. The germline gives CDR1 SGHRS, CDR2 YFSETQ.